The rows below give T cell receptor beta chains drawn from one sample of a study of cytomegalovirus exposure and HLA in healthy donors. TCRdb keeps only in-frame clones here, not all; method: immunoSEQ multiplex PCR. The table has around 150,000 clones, approximately 80% seen once. The sample consisted of PBMCs. These receptors all stem from a man between 25 and 39 years old in good health and CMV-seropositive. Each CDR3 is given without its conserved first and last residue. Each record gives: J gene, V gene, clone size, D gene, CDR3 protein. The D gene is left open where the match is weak. Expanded clones are given a class, and other clones once, few, many or no size at all.

J: TRBJ1-1; V: TRBV30; size: .; D: .; CDR3: AWSASRPPGTEAF
J: TRBJ2-1; V: TRBV5-4; size: .; D: .; CDR3: ASSLIGGPDEQF
J: TRBJ1-1; V: TRBV29-1; size: .; D: TRBD1; CDR3: SVTDRNSGEAF
J: TRBJ2-2; V: TRBV27; size: .; D: TRBD2; CDR3: ASRYSRLAGVIGELF
J: TRBJ1-1; V: TRBV19; size: many; D: TRBD1; CDR3: ASRGTGLGVGNTEAF
J: TRBJ2-3; V: TRBV27; size: .; D: .; CDR3: ASSREAVGTDTQY
J: TRBJ2-7; V: TRBV11-2; size: .; D: TRBD2; CDR3: ASRASGAYEQY
J: TRBJ2-2; V: TRBV7-3; size: few; D: TRBD2; CDR3: ASSSSTSGRGGTGELF
J: TRBJ1-4; V: TRBV5-4; size: once; D: TRBD1; CDR3: ASSLDDRELF
J: TRBJ1-2; V: TRBV11-2; size: once; D: .; CDR3: ASSLPSVFSYGYT
J: TRBJ1-1; V: TRBV11-2; size: few; D: .; CDR3: ASSFLRAGRRGEAF
J: TRBJ2-1; V: TRBV29-1; size: .; D: .; CDR3: SAEGGDLVFFSYNEQF
J: TRBJ2-7; V: TRBV19; size: .; D: .; CDR3: ASSIGAGSYEQY
J: TRBJ1-2; V: TRBV5-1; size: .; D: TRBD1; CDR3: ASSSGQGRYGYT
J: TRBJ2-1; V: TRBV10-2; size: .; D: TRBD1; CDR3: ASRTGAYNEQF
J: TRBJ1-2; V: TRBV7-2; size: .; D: .; CDR3: ASSPGGVNYGYT
J: TRBJ1-3; V: TRBV7-9; size: few; D: .; CDR3: ASSLAGAGGNTIY
J: TRBJ2-7; V: TRBV4-1; size: .; D: .; CDR3: ASSHPARDSTYEQY
J: TRBJ2-7; V: TRBV2; size: once; D: .; CDR3: AGAGSGSYEQY
J: TRBJ2-7; V: TRBV5-6; size: .; D: TRBD1; CDR3: ASSHRDRGTYEQY
J: TRBJ1-5; V: TRBV15; size: .; D: .; CDR3: ATSREAVRPQH
J: TRBJ1-2; V: TRBV11-1; size: .; D: TRBD1; CDR3: ASQGGQTRGYT
J: TRBJ2-7; V: TRBV5-1; size: .; D: .; CDR3: ASSLTNPSNYEQY
J: TRBJ2-5; V: TRBV7-3; size: .; D: TRBD1; CDR3: ASSSSGTGGETQY
J: TRBJ2-3; V: TRBV30; size: .; D: .; CDR3: AWNPGATDTQY
J: TRBJ1-1; V: TRBV5-1; size: once; D: .; CDR3: ASKELGGVTEAF
J: TRBJ1-2; V: TRBV5-1; size: few; D: .; CDR3: ASSLGAGIGYT
J: TRBJ1-6; V: TRBV9; size: .; D: TRBD1; CDR3: ASSVRTGGSPLH
J: TRBJ2-1; V: TRBV2; size: .; D: TRBD2; CDR3: ASSEWGLAGSQGQF
J: TRBJ2-2; V: TRBV5-1; size: .; D: TRBD1; CDR3: ASSNRQGTGELF
J: TRBJ1-6; V: TRBV7-2; size: .; D: TRBD1; CDR3: ASSFRDRGGSPLH
J: TRBJ2-7; V: TRBV4-1; size: .; D: .; CDR3: ASSRSGQGGEQY
J: TRBJ2-7; V: TRBV5-1; size: .; D: .; CDR3: ASRSTLGGSLNEQY
J: TRBJ2-3; V: TRBV6-4; size: .; D: TRBD2; CDR3: ASSDLAGVGTQY
J: TRBJ1-2; V: TRBV7-2; size: few; D: .; CDR3: ASSFPGRARGYT
J: TRBJ1-2; V: TRBV27; size: .; D: .; CDR3: ASSSRPGANYGYT
J: TRBJ1-1; V: TRBV2; size: few; D: .; CDR3: VIIRGVSEAF
J: TRBJ2-7; V: TRBV6-1; size: .; D: .; CDR3: ASSDYEGGPYEQY
J: TRBJ2-7; V: TRBV5-6; size: .; D: TRBD2; CDR3: ASSRVSGGVSYEQY
J: TRBJ2-7; V: TRBV29-1; size: .; D: .; CDR3: SVEDQGTSYEQY
J: TRBJ1-2; V: TRBV5-1; size: .; D: .; CDR3: ASRATGIYGYT
J: TRBJ2-3; V: TRBV5-1; size: .; D: TRBD2; CDR3: ASSLGGLATDTQY